What follows are 15 T cell receptor beta chains derived from one specimen sequenced in a study of cytomegalovirus exposure and HLA in healthy donors. The PCR ran on 60 Vbeta and 13 Jbeta primers. Sequencing was performed with immunoSEQ multiplex PCR; in TCRdb, only in-frame clones are kept and a portion is missing. The repertoire consists of roughly 150,000 clones, with roughly 73% occurring once and the leading ten covering approximately 10%. The sample taken for sequencing was PBMCs. All receptors come from a man aged 18 to 29 in good health and CMV-seropositive.

The V gene is TRBV2, the J gene TRBJ2-7; 8 nucleotides align to TRBD2. V was clipped by 3 bases and J by 4 bases; unmatched bases: 8. The CDR3 totals 15 residues. The germline V gene encodes CDR1 SNHLY and CDR2 FYNNEI. CDR3 residues: CASSDQRESAYEQYF. CDR3 nucleotide sequence: TGTGCCAGCAGTGATCAGCGGGAGTCTGCATACGAGCAGTACTTC.

Note on this clone: The junction does not match germline at one end; this may be a read error. The same CDR3 arises from other DNA sequences in this sample as well. This rearrangement joins TRBV29-1 to TRBJ2-7, with a possible D match to TRBD2 (6 bases). The CDR3 has 13 residues. Germline loops: CDR1 SQVTM, CDR2 ANQGSEA. CDR3 protein: CSALPGGGYEQYF. CDR3 in DNA: TGCAGCGCGTTACCCGGGGGAGGCTACGAGCAGTATTTC.

V and J are TRBV29-1 and TRBJ2-7; tentative D call: TRBD1 (5 bases). V gave up 1 base and J gave up 3 bases, with 10 bases separating them. Per germline, CDR1 SQVTM and CDR2 ANQGSEA. The CDR3 has 13 amino acids. DNA of the CDR3: TGCAGCGTTGAAGTTCGGCAGGGCTACGAGCAGTACTTC. Its translation is CSVEVRQGYEQYF.

The rearrangement uses TRBV10-2 and TRBJ2-7, with TRBD1 identical over 8 bases. The CDR3 is 14 residues long. The junction had 6 bases not matched to a gene; V was cut back by 2 bases and J by 6 bases. CDR1 is WSHSY, CDR2 SAAADI, per germline. The CDR3 region is CASSEDRGPCEQYF. CDR3 DNA sequence: TGCGCCAGCAGTGAGGACAGGGGTCCCTGCGAGCAGTACTTC.

The rearrangement uses TRBV7-9 and TRBJ1-4; a weak D match, TRBD1 (6 bases). The V gene's germline CDR1 is SEHNR and CDR2 FQNEAQ (reference sequence). The CDR3 has 15 amino acids. V was cut by 2 bases and J by 6 bases, with 13 bases left in between. This chain's CDR3 is CASSLQQGLDEKLFF. For the CDR3, the DNA is TGTGCCAGCAGCTTACAACAGGGATTGGATGAAAAACTGTTTTTT.

V is TRBV7-8 and J is TRBJ2-7; 8 positions match TRBD2. With V trimmed by 5 bases and J by 5 bases, 8 bases remained unmatched. The germline V gene has CDR1 SGHVS and CDR2 FQNEAQ. There are 14 residues in the CDR3. CDR3 sequence: CASSPRVAGHEQYF. Written as DNA, the CDR3 is TGTGCCAGCAGCCCCCGGGTAGCGGGACACGAGCAGTACTTC.

This clone has only one observation. V and J are TRBV5-4 and TRBJ2-1, with 10 bases matching TRBD2. V dropped 4 bases and J dropped 0; count of bases not matched to a gene: 10. CDR3 length: 18 residues. CDR1 SGHNT and CDR2 YYREEE come from the germline V gene (reference sequence). Here the CDR3 reads CASSTRRTSGSSYNEQFF. The DNA of the CDR3 is TGTGCCAGCAGCACCCGAAGGACTAGCGGCAGCTCCTACAATGAGCAGTTCTTC.

In this sample, this clone turned up a few times. The V and J genes are TRBV4-2 and TRBJ2-7, with D unclear. Trimming shortened V by 0 bases and J by 2 bases, and 11 bases separated the two germline ends. The CDR3 length is 15 residues. The germline V gene has CDR1 LGHNA and CDR2 YNFKEQ. The CDR3 DNA is TGTGCCAGCAGCCAAGAGGAGTCTACCCCCTACGAGCAGTACTTC. Its translation: CASSQEESTPYEQYF.

This clone appeared a few times. This chain connects TRBV6-1 to TRBJ2-1; 8 bases fit TRBD1. This CDR3 spans 14 amino acids. The trim removed 11 bases at V and 6 bases at J, leaving 12 bases unmatched. Germline CDR1 and CDR2: MNHNS and SASEGT. The CDR3 here is CAARARGQGNEQFF. In nucleotides, the CDR3 is TGTGCCGCAAGGGCCAGGGGGCAAGGCAATGAGCAGTTCTTC.

The genes are TRBV6-1 and TRBJ2-7, with D perhaps TRBD1 (6 bases). The CDR3 covers 14 residues. The germline V gene encodes CDR1 MNHNS and CDR2 SASEGT. V lost 9 bases to trimming and J lost 0 bases, with 15 bases between them. The CDR3 bases are TGTGCCAGTACCTGGGACACGAGCTCCTACGAGCAGTACTTC. It encodes CASTWDTSSYEQYF.

The V and J genes are TRBV7-3 and TRBJ1-1; D is possibly TRBD1 (5 bases). The CDR3 is made up of 17 amino acids. Between the trimmed V and J ends, which lost 0 bases and 1 base, there was a span of 15 bases. Germline CDR1 is SGHTA and CDR2 is FQGTGA. DNA for the CDR3: TGTGCCAGCAGCTTAACTCGGACGGGCCAGGGGAACACTGAAGCTTTCTTT. This encodes CASSLTRTGQGNTEAFF.

This clone was picked up a small number of times. The rearrangement uses TRBV18 and TRBJ1-1; D ambiguous. Looked up from germline, CDR1 is KGHSH and CDR2 is LQKENI. The CDR3 contains 14 residues. V shed 4 bases and J shed 4 bases, with 13 bases lying between them. The CDR3 DNA reads TGTGCCAGCTCACTCAGCAGCGGGAGCACTGAAGCTTTCTTT. Translated, it gives CASSLSSGSTEAFF.

This clone was counted once. The chain links TRBV6-5 to TRBJ2-2, with 10 bases aligning to TRBD2. J was trimmed by 5 bases and V by 9 bases; bases with no gene match: 6. Looked up from germline, CDR1 is MNHEY and CDR2 is SVGAGI. The CDR3 sequence is 14 residues long. The chain's CDR3 is CASRSGRATGELFF. CDR3 in DNA: TGTGCCAGTCGAAGCGGGAGGGCAACCGGGGAGCTGTTTTTT.

This sequence joins TRBV2 and TRBJ2-5, with D perhaps TRBD2 (6 bases). The CDR3 covers 11 residues. Between the trimmed V and J ends, which lost 8 bases and 13 bases, there was a span of 17 bases. Germline V gene data show CDR1 as SNHLY and CDR2 as FYNNEI. The CDR3 sequence is CASRDWESLYF. The CDR3 DNA reads TGTGCCAGCCGGGACTGGGAGTCCCTGTACTTC.

The chain combines TRBV19 with TRBJ1-1, with D hard to call. The CDR3 is 13 amino acids. Germline CDR1 and CDR2: LNHDA and SQIVND (reference sequence). The V gene lost 1 base and the J gene lost 8 bases, with 11 bases spanning the gap. CDR3 residues: CASSIGRSVEAFF. The CDR3 bases are TGTGCCAGTAGTATAGGGCGGAGCGTGGAAGCTTTCTTT.